This record covers a single T cell receptor (beta chain). Antigen unknown. Method: immunoSEQ multiplex PCR; TCRdb's copy keeps in-frame clones and lacks some. This table has 25,000 to 30,000 clones, approximately 88% appearing once. This record belongs to a study of PD-1 blockade in mismatch repair-deficient tumors. Study-wide context: Enrolled about 2012-2016, patients had progressing, pretreated mismatch repair-deficient cancers of 12 types. Points from the study as a whole: Tumor-resident clones, often undetectable pretreatment in blood, expanded then contracted after pembrolizumab.

The CDR3 spans 15 residues. V gave up 2 bases and J gave up 5 bases, with 16 bases separating them. Looked up from germline, CDR1 is SGHAT and CDR2 is FQNNGV. PCR or immunohistochemistry showed mismatch repair deficiency in every enrolled patient. Three pembrolizumab responders had their TCRs sequenced. This chain joins TRBV11-2 and TRBJ2-7; D ambiguous. This TCR was sampled from an adult with mismatch repair-deficient cancer. The sequencing used PBMCs, collected before pembrolizumab treatment. In DNA form, the CDR3 reads TGTGCCAGCAGCTTAATCCTGCCCTCACGGGACGAGCAGTACTTC. Translation gives CASSLILPSRDEQYF. The full variable domain, its missing parts supplied by reference TRBV11-2 and TRBJ2-7, is EAGVAQSPRYKIIEKRQSVAFWCNPISGHATLYWYQQILGQGPKLLIQFQNNGVVDDSQLPKDRFSAERLKGVDSTLKIQPAKLEDSAVYLCASSLILPSRDEQYFGPGTRLTVT.